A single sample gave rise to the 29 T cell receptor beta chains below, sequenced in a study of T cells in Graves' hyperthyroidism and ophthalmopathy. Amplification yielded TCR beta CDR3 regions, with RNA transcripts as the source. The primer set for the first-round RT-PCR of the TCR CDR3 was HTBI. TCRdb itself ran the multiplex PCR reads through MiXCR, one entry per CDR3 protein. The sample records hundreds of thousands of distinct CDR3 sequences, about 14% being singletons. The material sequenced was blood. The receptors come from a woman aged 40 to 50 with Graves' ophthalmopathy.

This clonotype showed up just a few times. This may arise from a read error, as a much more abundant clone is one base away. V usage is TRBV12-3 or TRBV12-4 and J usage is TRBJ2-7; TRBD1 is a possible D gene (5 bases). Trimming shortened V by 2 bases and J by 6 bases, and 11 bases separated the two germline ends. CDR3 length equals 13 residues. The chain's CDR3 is CASSLQGPSEQYF. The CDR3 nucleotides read TGTGCCAGCAGTTTACAGGGTCCGTCCGAGCAGTACTTC.

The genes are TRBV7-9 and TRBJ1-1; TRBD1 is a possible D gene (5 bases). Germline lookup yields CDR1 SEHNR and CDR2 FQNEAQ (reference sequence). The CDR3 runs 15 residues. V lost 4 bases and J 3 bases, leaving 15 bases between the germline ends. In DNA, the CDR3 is TGTGCCAGCAGCTGGCAGGGTGGGTTGGACACTGAAGCTTTCTTT. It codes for CASSWQGGLDTEAFF. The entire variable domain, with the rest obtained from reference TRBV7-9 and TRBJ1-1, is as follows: DTGVSQNPRHKITKRGQNVTFRCDPISEHNRLYWYRQTLGQGPEFLTYFQNEAQLEKSRLLSDRFSAERPKGSFSTLEIQRTEQGDSAMYLCASSWQGGLDTEAFFGQGTRLTVV.

CDR3 bases: TGTGCCAGCAGTTTGGTCAGCCCAGGCAAAGAGACCCAGTACTTC. It encodes CASSLVSPGKETQYF. The gene calls are TRBV28 and TRBJ2-5; D gene unclear. Germline V gives CDR1 MDHEN, CDR2 SYDVKM. The ends were cut back, 3 bases at V and 3 bases at J, with 14 bases in the middle. The CDR3 sequence is 15 residues long.

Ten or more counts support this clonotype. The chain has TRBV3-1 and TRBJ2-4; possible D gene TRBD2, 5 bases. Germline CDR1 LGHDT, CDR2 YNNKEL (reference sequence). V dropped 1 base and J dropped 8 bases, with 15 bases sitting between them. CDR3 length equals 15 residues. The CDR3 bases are TGTGCCAGCAGCCAAGGCGTAGACGGAGGTGACATTCAGTACTTC. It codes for CASSQGVDGGDIQYF.

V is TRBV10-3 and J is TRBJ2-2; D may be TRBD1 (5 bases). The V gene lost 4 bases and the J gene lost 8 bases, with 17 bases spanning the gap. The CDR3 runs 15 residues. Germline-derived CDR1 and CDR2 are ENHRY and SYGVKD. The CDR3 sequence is CAISAQGRSFGELFF. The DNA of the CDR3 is TGTGCCATCAGTGCCCAGGGTCGTTCCTTTGGGGAGCTGTTTTTT.

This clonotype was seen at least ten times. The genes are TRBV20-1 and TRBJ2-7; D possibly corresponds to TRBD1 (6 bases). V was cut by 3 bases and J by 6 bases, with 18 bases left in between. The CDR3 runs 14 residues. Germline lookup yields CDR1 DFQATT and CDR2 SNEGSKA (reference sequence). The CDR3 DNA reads TGCAGTGCTAGTGATCAGGGGTTTAATGGCGAGCAGTACTTC. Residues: CSASDQGFNGEQYF.

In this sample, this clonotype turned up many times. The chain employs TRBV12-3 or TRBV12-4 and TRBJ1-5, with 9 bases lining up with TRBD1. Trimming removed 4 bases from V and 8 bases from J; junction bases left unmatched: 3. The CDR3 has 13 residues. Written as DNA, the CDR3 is TGTGCCAGCAGTTGGACAGGGGTAGAGCCCCAGCATTTT. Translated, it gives CASSWTGVEPQHF.

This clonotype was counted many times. The CDR3 coding sequence is TGTGCCAGCAGCTCCGGGATTAACTATGGCTACACCTTC. Amino acid sequence: CASSSGINYGYTF. The chain carries TRBV28 and TRBJ1-2; D gene uncertain. This CDR3 spans 13 amino acids. The germline CDR1 and CDR2 sequences are MDHEN and SYDVKM. The V end lost 6 bases, the J end lost 1 base, and 9 bases lay between the germline ends.

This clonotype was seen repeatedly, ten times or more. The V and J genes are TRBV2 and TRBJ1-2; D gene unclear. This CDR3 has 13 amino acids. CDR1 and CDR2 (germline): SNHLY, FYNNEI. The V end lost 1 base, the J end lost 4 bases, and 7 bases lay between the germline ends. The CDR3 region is CASSEVRGYGYTF. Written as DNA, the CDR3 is TGTGCCAGCAGTGAAGTCCGGGGCTATGGCTACACCTTC.

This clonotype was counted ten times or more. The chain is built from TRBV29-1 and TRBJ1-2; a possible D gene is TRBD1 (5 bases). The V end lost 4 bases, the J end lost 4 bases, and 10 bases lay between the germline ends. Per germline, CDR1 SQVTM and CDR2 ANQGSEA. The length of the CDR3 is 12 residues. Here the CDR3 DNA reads TGCAGCGTTGGCAGGGTGGGCTATGGCTACACCTTC. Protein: CSVGRVGYGYTF. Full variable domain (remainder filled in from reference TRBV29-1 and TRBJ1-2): SAVISQKPSRDICQRGTSLTIQCQVDSQVTMMFWYRQQPGQSLTLIATANQGSEATYESGFVIDKFPISRPNLTFSTLTVSNMSPEDSSIYLCSVGRVGYGYTFGSGTRLTVV.

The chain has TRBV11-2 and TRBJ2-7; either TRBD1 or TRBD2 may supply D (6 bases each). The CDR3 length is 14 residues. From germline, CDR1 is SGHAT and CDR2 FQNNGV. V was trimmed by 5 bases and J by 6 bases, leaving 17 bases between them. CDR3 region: CASSPTTGGVEQYF. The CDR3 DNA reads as TGTGCCAGCAGCCCCACTACCGGGGGCGTCGAGCAGTACTTC.

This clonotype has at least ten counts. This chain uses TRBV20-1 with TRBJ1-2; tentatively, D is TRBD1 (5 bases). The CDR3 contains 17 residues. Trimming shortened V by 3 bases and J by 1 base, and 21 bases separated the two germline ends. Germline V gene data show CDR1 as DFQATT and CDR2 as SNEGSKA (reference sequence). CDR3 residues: CSASLPGSPFGNYGYTF. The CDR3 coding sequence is TGCAGTGCTAGCCTGCCAGGGAGTCCCTTCGGTAACTATGGCTACACCTTC.

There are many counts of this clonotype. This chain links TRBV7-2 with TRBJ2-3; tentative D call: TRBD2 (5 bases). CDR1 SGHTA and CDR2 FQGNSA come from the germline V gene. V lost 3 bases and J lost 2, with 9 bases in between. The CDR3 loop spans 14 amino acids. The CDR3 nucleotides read TGTGCCAGCAGCTTGGAGGTCCTCACAGATACGCAGTATTTT. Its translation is CASSLEVLTDTQYF.

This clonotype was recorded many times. As DNA, the CDR3 is TGTGCCAGCAGTTACTCGGCGAGGACTCCCGAGGAGCAGTACTTC. This codes for CASSYSARTPEEQYF. The chain links TRBV6-5 to TRBJ2-7; D is perhaps TRBD2 (5 bases). The CDR3 covers 15 residues. Trimming removed 0 bases from V and 7 bases from J, with 16 bases in between. Germline V gene data show CDR1 as MNHEY and CDR2 as SVGAGI.

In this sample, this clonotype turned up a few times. Here the CDR3 reads CASNRQGVGEQYF. CDR3 DNA: TGTGCCAGCAACCGACAGGGGGTTGGCGAGCAGTACTTC. The gene calls are TRBV28 and TRBJ2-7; 9 bases agree with TRBD1. This CDR3 is built from 13 residues. V lost 7 bases, J lost 6 bases, and 7 bases stayed unmatched. CDR1 and CDR2 from the germline V gene are MDHEN and SYDVKM.

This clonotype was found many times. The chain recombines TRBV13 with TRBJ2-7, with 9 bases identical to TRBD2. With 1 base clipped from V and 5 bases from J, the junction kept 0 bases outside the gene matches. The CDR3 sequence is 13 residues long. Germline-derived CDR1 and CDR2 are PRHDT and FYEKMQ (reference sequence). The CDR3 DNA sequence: TGTGCCAGCAGCTTAGCTAGCGGGAACGAGCAGTACTTC. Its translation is CASSLASGNEQYF.

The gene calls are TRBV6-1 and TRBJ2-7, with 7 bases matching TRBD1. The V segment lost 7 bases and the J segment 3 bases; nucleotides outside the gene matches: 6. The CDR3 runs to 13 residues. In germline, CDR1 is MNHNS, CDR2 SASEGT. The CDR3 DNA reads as TGTGCCAGCATAGCCGGGACAGTCTACGAGCAGTACTTC. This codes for CASIAGTVYEQYF.

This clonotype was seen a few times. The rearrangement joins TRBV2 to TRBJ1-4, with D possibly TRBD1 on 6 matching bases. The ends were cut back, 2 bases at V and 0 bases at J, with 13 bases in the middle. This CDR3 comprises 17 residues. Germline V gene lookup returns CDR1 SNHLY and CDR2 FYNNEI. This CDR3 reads CASSERLRGTTNEKLFF. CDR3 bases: TGTGCCAGCAGTGAAAGGCTGAGGGGGACAACTAATGAAAAACTGTTTTTT.

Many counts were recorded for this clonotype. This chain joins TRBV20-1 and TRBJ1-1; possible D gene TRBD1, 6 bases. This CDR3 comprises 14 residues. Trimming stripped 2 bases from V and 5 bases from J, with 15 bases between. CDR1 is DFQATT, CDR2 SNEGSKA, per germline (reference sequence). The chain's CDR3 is CSARPRGPRTEAFF. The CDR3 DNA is TGCAGTGCTAGACCACGGGGGCCGAGGACTGAAGCTTTCTTT.

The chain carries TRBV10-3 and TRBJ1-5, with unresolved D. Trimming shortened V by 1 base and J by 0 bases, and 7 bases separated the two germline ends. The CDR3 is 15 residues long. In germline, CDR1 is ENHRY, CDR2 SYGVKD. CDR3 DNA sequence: TGTGCCATCAGTGAGTTGGGATATAGCAATCAGCCCCAGCATTTT. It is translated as CAISELGYSNQPQHF.

The CDR3, as DNA: TGTGCCTGCACCCCTAGGGCCGACGGCGGAGCTTTCTTT. Translation: CACTPRADGGAFF. The chain joins TRBV30 to TRBJ1-1; D unresolved. V shed 6 bases and J shed 10 bases, with 21 bases lying between them. This CDR3 is 13 amino acids long. Per germline, CDR1 GTSNPN and CDR2 SVGIG (reference sequence).

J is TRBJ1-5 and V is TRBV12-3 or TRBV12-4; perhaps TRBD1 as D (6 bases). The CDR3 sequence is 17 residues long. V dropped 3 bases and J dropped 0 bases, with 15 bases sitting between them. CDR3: CASSFGTRMYSNQPQHF. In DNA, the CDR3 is TGTGCCAGCAGTTTCGGGACACGGATGTATAGCAATCAGCCCCAGCATTTT.

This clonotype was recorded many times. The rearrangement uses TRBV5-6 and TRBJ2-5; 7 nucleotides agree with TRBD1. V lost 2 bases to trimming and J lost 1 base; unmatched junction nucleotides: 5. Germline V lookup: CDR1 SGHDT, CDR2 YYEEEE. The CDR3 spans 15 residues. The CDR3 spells CASSLEGGPQETQYF. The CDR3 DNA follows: TGTGCCAGCAGCTTAGAAGGGGGCCCCCAAGAGACCCAGTACTTC.

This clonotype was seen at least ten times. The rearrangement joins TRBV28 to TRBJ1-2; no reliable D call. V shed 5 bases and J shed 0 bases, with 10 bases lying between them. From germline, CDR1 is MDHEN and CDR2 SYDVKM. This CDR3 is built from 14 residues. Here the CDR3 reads CASSPIVPNYGYTF. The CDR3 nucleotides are TGTGCCAGCAGTCCCATAGTCCCTAACTATGGCTACACCTTC.

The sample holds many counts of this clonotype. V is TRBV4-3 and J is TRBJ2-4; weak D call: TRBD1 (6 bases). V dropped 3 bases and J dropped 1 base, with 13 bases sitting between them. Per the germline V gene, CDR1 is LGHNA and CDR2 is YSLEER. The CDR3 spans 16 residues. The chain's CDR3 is CASSQALQGAKNIQYF. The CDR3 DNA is TGCGCCAGCAGCCAGGCCCTGCAGGGGGCCAAAAACATTCAGTACTTC.

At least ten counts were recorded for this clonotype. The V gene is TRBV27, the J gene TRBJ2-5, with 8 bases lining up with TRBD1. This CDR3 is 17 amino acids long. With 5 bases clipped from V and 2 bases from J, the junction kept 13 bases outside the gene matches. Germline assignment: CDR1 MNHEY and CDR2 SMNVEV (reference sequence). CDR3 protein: CASSPIRQGPEQETQYF. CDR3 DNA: TGTGCCAGCAGTCCTATCCGACAGGGGCCTGAACAAGAGACCCAGTACTTC.

CDR3: CASSVGTGFATEAFF. DNA for the CDR3: TGTGCCAGTAGTGTCGGGACAGGGTTTGCAACTGAAGCTTTCTTT. This chain links TRBV19 with TRBJ1-1; TRBD1 aligns across 9 bases. The V and J ends lost 5 bases and 5 bases, in that order; junction bases with no gene match: 9. CDR1 and CDR2 from the germline V gene are LNHDA and SQIVND (reference sequence). The CDR3 extends over 15 amino acids.

As DNA, the CDR3 is TGTGCCGGATCGGACGGGGATGATAGAAAGGCTTTCTTT. This gives the protein CAGSDGDDRKAFF. The chain recombines TRBV6-2 or TRBV6-3 with TRBJ1-1; D remains unclear. The CDR3 loop spans 13 amino acids. V was shortened by 11 bases and J by 11 bases, with 24 bases between the two germline ends. Per germline, CDR1 MNHEY and CDR2 SVGEGT.

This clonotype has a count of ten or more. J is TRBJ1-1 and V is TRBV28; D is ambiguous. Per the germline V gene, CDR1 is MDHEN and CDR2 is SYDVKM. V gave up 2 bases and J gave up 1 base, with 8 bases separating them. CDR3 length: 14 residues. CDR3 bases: TGTGCCAGCAGTTTAAGTTACCCGAACACTGAAGCTTTCTTT. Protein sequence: CASSLSYPNTEAFF.